This T cell receptor (beta chain) was identified during a study of blood T cell repertoires in COVID-19. Looking at the study overall: COVID-19 samples collected from the United States, Italy and Spain covered acute and convalescent phases. PBMCs, B-cell-depleted T cells, or T cells were the source of the cDNA or gDNA that made up the material.

Original handling: Estimation of nucleated cell counts relied on the amplification of reference gene primers. Clones were sequenced by immunoSEQ multiplex PCR, and TCRdb holds only the in-frame ones, with some missing. D and trimming come from the DNA, and the V and J calls and clone size come from that table. The profile shows over 10,000 clones, around nine tenths of them singletons. Trimming shortened V by 8 bases and J by 0 bases, and 16 bases separated the two germline ends. Germline lookup yields CDR1 MNHEY and CDR2 SMNVEV (reference sequence). The CDR3 has 16 amino acids. The receptor was derived from a human donor in a cohort sampled during active COVID-19. Material: peripheral blood. The rearrangement uses TRBV27 and TRBJ1-4, with a weak D call TRBD1 (6 bases). The CDR3: CASGWGGLPTNEKLFF. The CDR3 coding sequence is TGTGCCAGCGGCTGGGGGGGGCTTCCAACTAATGAAAAACTGTTTTTT.